This TCR beta chain was captured by sequencing in a study of beta chain features in type 1 diabetes. The sequenced template was cDNA made from the entire isolated RNA. Profiled with immunoSEQ multiplex PCR; TCRdb holds only in-frame clones, not every one. Of hundreds of thousands of clones listed, roughly an eighth were seen once; the top ten hold 0.017%. Donors contributed one heparinised blood draw apiece, averaging about 120 mL. Purity (above 95%) was reached by all sorted populations. Study findings and constraints: Cells with high TCR expression could be over-represented when cDNA is sequenced.

Remarks on this clone: Its matching antigen is unknown.

The CDR3 contains 15 residues. Germline V gene sequence: CDR1 MDHEN, CDR2 SYDVKM. After removal of 8 bases from V and 0 bases from J, the junction contained 9 bases not matched to a gene. The clonotype was recovered from a man between 18 and 29 years old in good health. V and J are TRBV28 and TRBJ2-7, with 8 bases fitting TRBD1. Sequenced sample: naive CD4+ T cells from blood. CDR3 nucleotide sequence: TGTGCCAGCCTAACCGGGACAGGAAACTCCTACGAGCAGTACTTC. Protein product: CASLTGTGNSYEQYF.